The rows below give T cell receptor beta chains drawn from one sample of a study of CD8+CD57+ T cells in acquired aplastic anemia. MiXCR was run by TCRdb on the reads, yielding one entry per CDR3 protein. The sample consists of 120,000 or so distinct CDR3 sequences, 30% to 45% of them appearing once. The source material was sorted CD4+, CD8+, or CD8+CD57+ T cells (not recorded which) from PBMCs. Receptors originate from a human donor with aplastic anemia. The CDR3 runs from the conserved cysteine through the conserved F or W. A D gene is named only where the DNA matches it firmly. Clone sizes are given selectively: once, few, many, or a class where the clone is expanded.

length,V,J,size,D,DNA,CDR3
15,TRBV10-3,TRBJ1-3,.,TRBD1,TGTGCCATCAGTCCTGGGACAGGGGGTGGAAACACCATATATTTT,CAISPGTGGGNTIYF
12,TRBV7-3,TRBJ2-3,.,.,TGTGCCAGCAGTCCGGGGCCAGATACGCAGTATTTT,CASSPGPDTQYF
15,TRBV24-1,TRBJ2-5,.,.,TGTGCCACCAGTGATTTGCAAGGGGATGTGGAGACCCAGTACTTC,CATSDLQGDVETQYF
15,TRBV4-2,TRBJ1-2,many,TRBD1,TGTGCCAGCAGCCAAGAACAGGGGGGGAACTATGGCTACACCTTC,CASSQEQGGNYGYTF
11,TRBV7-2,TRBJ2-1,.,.,TGTGCCAGCAGCTTAGTAGGGGAGCAGTTCTTC,CASSLVGEQFF
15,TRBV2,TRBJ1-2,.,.,TGTGCCAGCAGTGCCGCAGGGTTGTCTAACTATGGCTACACCTTC,CASSAAGLSNYGYTF
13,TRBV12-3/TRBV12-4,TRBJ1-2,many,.,TGTGCCAGCAGTTTAAGGGGTCGGGATGGCTACACCTTC,CASSLRGRDGYTF
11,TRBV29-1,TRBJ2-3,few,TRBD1,TGCAGCGTCCAGGGGGCGGATACGCAGTATTTT,CSVQGADTQYF
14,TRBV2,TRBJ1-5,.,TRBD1,TGTGCCAGCAGACCCGGACAGGGCAATCAGCCCCAGCATTTC,CASRPGQGNQPQHF
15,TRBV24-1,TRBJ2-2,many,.,TGTGCCACCAGTGGAGGGCACCTTGGGGTCGGGGAGCTGTTTTTT,CATSGGHLGVGELFF
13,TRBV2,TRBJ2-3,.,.,TGTGCCAGCAGTGGCGACAACACAGATACGCAGTATTTT,CASSGDNTDTQYF
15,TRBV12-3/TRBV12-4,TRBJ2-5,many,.,TGTGCCAGCAGTTCAGGAGGGAGCCTACAAGAGACCCAGTACTTC,CASSSGGSLQETQYF
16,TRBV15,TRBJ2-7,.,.,TGTGCCACCAGCACGGGTTCAGGGGGGCGAGCCTACGAGCAGTACTTC,CATSTGSGGRAYEQYF
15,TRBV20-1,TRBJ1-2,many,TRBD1,TGCAGTGCTAGAGGGGTTCTGGACAGGTTAAATGGCTACACCTTC,CSARGVLDRLNGYTF
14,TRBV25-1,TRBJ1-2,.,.,TGTGCCAGCAGGACGGCAGGGAGCGCAGGTGGCTACACCTTC,CASRTAGSAGGYTF
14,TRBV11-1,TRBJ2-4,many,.,TGTGCCAGCAGCCCAGGAGACGCCAAAAACATTCAGTACTTC,CASSPGDAKNIQYF
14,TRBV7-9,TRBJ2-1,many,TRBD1,TGTGCCAGCAGCTTGAAGACAGGGACGGGTGAGCAGTTCTTC,CASSLKTGTGEQFF